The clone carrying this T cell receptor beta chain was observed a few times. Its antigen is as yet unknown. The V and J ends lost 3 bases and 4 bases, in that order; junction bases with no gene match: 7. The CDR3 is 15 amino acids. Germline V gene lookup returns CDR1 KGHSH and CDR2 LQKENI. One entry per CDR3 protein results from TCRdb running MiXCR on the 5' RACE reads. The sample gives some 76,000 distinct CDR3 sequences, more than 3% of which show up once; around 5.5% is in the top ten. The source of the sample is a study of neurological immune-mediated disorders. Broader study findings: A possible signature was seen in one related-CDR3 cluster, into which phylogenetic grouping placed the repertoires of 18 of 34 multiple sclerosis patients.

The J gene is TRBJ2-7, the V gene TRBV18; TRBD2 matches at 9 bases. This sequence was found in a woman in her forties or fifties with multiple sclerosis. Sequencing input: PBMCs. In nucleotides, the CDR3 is TGTGCCAGCTCACCCGGGGCGGGAGGGCCGTACGAGCAGTACTTC. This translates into CASSPGAGGPYEQYF.